There are many counts of the clone carrying this T cell receptor (beta chain). The antigen remains undetermined. The data are from a study of breast tumors, draining lymph nodes, adjacent tissues. Study-level points and caveats: The lymph node origin of tumor T cells was framed as consistent with a hypothesis, not demonstrated.

TCRdb redid the calling of the multiplex PCR reads with MiXCR, one entry per CDR3 protein. The data hold some 100,000 distinct CDR3 sequences, with approximately 22% observed a single time. Germline V CDR1 and CDR2: SGHAT, FQNNGV. The CDR3 consists of 11 residues. V lost 4 bases, J lost 9 bases, and 10 bases lay in between. The lymph nodes were axillary draining lymph nodes from breast cancer patients. This clonotype originated in a female donor with breast cancer. Some clones in this sample may be carry-over from other donors' samples. The sample was axillary lymph node tissue. V and J are TRBV11-2 and TRBJ2-7; the D gene is possibly TRBD1 (5 bases). CDR3 nucleotide sequence: TGTGCCAGCAGCTATCAGGGTCGGCAGTACTTC. Translated, it gives CASSYQGRQYF.